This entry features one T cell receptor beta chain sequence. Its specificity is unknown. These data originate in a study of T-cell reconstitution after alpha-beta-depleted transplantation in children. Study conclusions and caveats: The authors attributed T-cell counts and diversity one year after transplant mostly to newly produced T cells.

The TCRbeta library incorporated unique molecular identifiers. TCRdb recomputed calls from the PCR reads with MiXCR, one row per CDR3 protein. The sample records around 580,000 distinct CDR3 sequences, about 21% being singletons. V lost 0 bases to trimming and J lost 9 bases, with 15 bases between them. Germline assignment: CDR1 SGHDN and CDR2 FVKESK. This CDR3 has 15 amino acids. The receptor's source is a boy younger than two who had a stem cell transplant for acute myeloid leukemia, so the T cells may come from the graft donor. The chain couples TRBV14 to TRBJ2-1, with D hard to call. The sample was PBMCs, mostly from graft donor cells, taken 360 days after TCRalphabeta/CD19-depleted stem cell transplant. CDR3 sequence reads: CASSQDLSRVTEQFF. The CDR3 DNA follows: TGTGCCAGCAGCCAAGACCTCTCCCGGGTGACTGAGCAGTTCTTC. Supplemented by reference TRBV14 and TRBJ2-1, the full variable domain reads EAGVTQFPSHSVIEKGQTVTLRCDPISGHDNLYWYRRVMGKEIKFLLHFVKESKQDESGMPNNRFLAERTGGTYSTLKVQPAELEDSGVYFCASSQDLSRVTEQFFGPGTRLTVL.